The 32 T cell receptor beta chains reported below all come from one sample, sequenced in a study of blood T cell repertoires in COVID-19. Sequencing was performed with immunoSEQ multiplex PCR; in TCRdb, only in-frame clones are kept and a portion is missing. The table records 380,000 or so clones, roughly 90% of them present only once. Sample: peripheral blood. The receptors come from a man in his forties or fifties with acute or convalescent COVID-19.

The genes are TRBV18 and TRBJ2-3; D remains ambiguous. The CDR3 length is 11 residues. CDR1 and CDR2 (germline): KGHSH, LQKENI. The ends were cut back, 3 bases at V and 6 bases at J, with 4 bases in the middle. For the CDR3, the DNA is TGTGCCAGCTCACCCCGGGATACGCAGTATTTT. As protein: CASSPRDTQYF.

This sequence joins TRBV5-3 and TRBJ1-5; the match to TRBD1 covers 7 bases. TRBV5-3 is an ORF for which the function is uncertain. The CDR3 has 18 residues. V shed 1 base and J 6 bases; nucleotides not matched to a gene: 16. CDR3 amino acids: CARSLTPPYRGRTQPQHF. The CDR3 DNA follows: TGTGCCAGAAGCTTGACGCCGCCCTACAGGGGCCGCACTCAGCCCCAGCATTTT.

This rearrangement joins TRBV5-1 to TRBJ2-5, with TRBD2 matching over 8 bases. Unmatched junction bases numbered 5, after V lost 4 bases and J lost 6 bases. Per germline, CDR1 SGHRS and CDR2 YFSETQ. The CDR3 covers 13 residues. The CDR3 spells CASSPRGGQTQYF. The DNA of the CDR3 is TGCGCCAGCAGCCCTCGGGGGGGGCAGACCCAGTACTTC.

The J gene is TRBJ1-2, the V gene TRBV10-3; no clear D gene. The V end was cut by 7 bases, the J end by 3 bases, with 6 bases between. CDR1 ENHRY and CDR2 SYGVKD come from the germline V gene. The CDR3 is 11 residues long. CDR3: CAIMADYGYTF. The CDR3 DNA reads TGTGCCATCATGGCAGACTATGGCTACACCTTC.

The genes are TRBV5-1 and TRBJ2-7; 11 nucleotides align to TRBD2. The CDR3 contains 16 residues. Per the germline V gene, CDR1 is SGHRS and CDR2 is YFSETQ. V shed 3 bases and J 3 bases; nucleotides not matched to a gene: 8. As DNA, the CDR3 is TGCGCCAGCAGCTACACACTAGCGGGAGAAGGCTACGAGCAGTACTTC. Translated, it gives CASSYTLAGEGYEQYF.

The chain joins TRBV15 to TRBJ1-5; D gene unclear. The CDR3 sequence is 15 residues long. V dropped 3 bases and J dropped 5 bases, with 14 bases sitting between them. Germline CDR1 LNHNV, CDR2 YYDKDF (reference sequence). This CDR3 is CATSRPRPGDQPQHF. Written as DNA, the CDR3 is TGTGCCACCAGCAGGCCCCGGCCGGGAGATCAGCCCCAGCATTTT.

The chain joins TRBV2 to TRBJ1-4, with D possibly being TRBD1 (6 bases). This CDR3 is 17 amino acids long. V was shortened by 4 bases and J by 5 bases, with 20 bases between the two germline ends. Germline loops: CDR1 SNHLY, CDR2 FYNNEI. The CDR3 sequence: CASSVYIGTPENEKLFF. CDR3 in DNA: TGTGCCAGCAGTGTTTATATCGGGACACCAGAGAATGAAAAACTGTTTTTT.

The DNA of the CDR3 is TGTGCCAGTAGTGAGGGCTTCTATGGCTACACCTTC. This codes for CASSEGFYGYTF. This chain links TRBV19 with TRBJ1-2; D gene ambiguous. CDR3 length equals 12 residues. Germline V gene lookup returns CDR1 LNHDA and CDR2 SQIVND (reference sequence). V lost 5 bases to trimming and J lost 4 bases, with 8 bases between them.

This clone came up once. This chain links TRBV7-2 with TRBJ2-5; a weak D match, TRBD2 (5 bases). Germline V gene data show CDR1 as SGHTA and CDR2 as FQGNSA. This CDR3 comprises 14 residues. With 5 bases removed from V and 4 bases from J, the gap between germline ends came to 14 bases. CDR3 DNA: TGTGCCAGCAGCCCCAATCGGGGAGCAGAGACCCAGTACTTC. Translating it yields CASSPNRGAETQYF.

The genes are TRBV24-1 and TRBJ2-1, with D possibly matching TRBD2 (5 bases). The V and J ends lost 4 bases and 4 bases respectively, with 16 bases between them. CDR3 length equals 16 residues. Germline V gene data show CDR1 as KGHDR and CDR2 as SFDVKD. The CDR3 DNA sequence: TGTGCCACCAGTGACCCCACTAGTTTGGGTTACAATGAGCAGTTCTTC. Translated: CATSDPTSLGYNEQFF.

CDR3 coding DNA: TGTGCCAGCTCCCTCGGGAACGAGCAGTACTTC. Amino acids: CASSLGNEQYF. This chain links TRBV9 with TRBJ2-7, with D possibly being TRBD2 (5 bases). In germline, CDR1 is SGDLS, CDR2 YYNGEE. V was shortened by 7 bases and J by 5 bases, with 10 bases between the two germline ends. The CDR3 length is 11 residues. The full variable domain, rest sourced from reference TRBV9 and TRBJ2-7, is DSGVTQTPKHLITATGQRVTLRCSPRSGDLSVYWYQQSLDQGLQFLIQYYNGEERAKGNILERFSAQQFPDLHSELNLSSLELGDSALYFCASSLGNEQYFGPGTRLTVT.

The rearrangement links TRBV7-2 to TRBJ1-2, with TRBD1 as a possible D gene (6 bases). CDR3 length: 16 residues. The V end lost 4 bases, the J end lost 4 bases, and 19 bases lay between the germline ends. Per the germline V gene, CDR1 is SGHTA and CDR2 is FQGNSA. The CDR3 region is CASSSAPQGLFYGYTF. CDR3 DNA: TGTGCCAGCAGCTCCGCTCCTCAGGGGTTGTTCTATGGCTACACCTTC.

This clone was counted once. V usage is TRBV19 and J usage is TRBJ2-3; tentatively, D is TRBD1 (7 bases). The CDR3 consists of 13 residues. CDR1 and CDR2 (germline): LNHDA, SQIVND (reference sequence). V dropped 7 bases and J dropped 11 bases, with 19 bases sitting between them. The CDR3 reads CASTMGRGDEQYF. Here the CDR3 DNA reads TGTGCCAGTACAATGGGCAGGGGGGACGAGCAGTATTTT. The variable domain in full, with the rest retrieved from reference TRBV19 and TRBJ2-3, is DGGITQSPKYLFRKEGQNVTLSCEQNLNHDAMYWYRQDPGQGLRLIYYSQIVNDFQKGDIAEGYSVSREKKESFPLTVTSAQKNPTAFYLCASTMGRGDEQYFGPGTRLTVL.

This clone was seen just once. The chain recombines TRBV27 with TRBJ1-5; D is perhaps TRBD1 (5 bases). Germline V CDR1 and CDR2: MNHEY, SMNVEV (reference sequence). The CDR3 has 14 amino acids. V lost 3 bases and J 6 bases, leaving 12 bases between the germline ends. Written as DNA, the CDR3 is TGTGCCAGCAGTTTCGCGGGGCCTAGTCAGCCCCAGCATTTT. Translated, it gives CASSFAGPSQPQHF.

The gene calls are TRBV6-2 or TRBV6-3 and TRBJ2-3, with 7 positions matching TRBD2. Trimming cost V 2 bases and J 6 bases; bases outside gene matches: 11. The germline V gene has CDR1 MNHEY and CDR2 SVGEGT. The CDR3 length is 16 residues. Here the CDR3 DNA reads TGTGCCAGCAGTTACGGGCCGGGACTAAATTCGGATACGCAGTATTTT. This encodes CASSYGPGLNSDTQYF.

V is TRBV9 and J is TRBJ2-7; a weak D match, TRBD1 (7 bases). CDR1 SGDLS and CDR2 YYNGEE come from the germline V gene. This CDR3 is built from 14 residues. V lost 0 bases, J lost 6 bases, and 13 bases lay in between. The CDR3 nucleotides read TGTGCCAGCAGCGTAGGGAACAGGGGAGGCGAGCAGTACTTC. Its protein product is CASSVGNRGGEQYF.

This clone was recorded only once. The chain employs TRBV24-1 and TRBJ1-4; 8 bases agree with TRBD1. The CDR3 sequence is 16 residues long. V lost 5 bases, J lost 5 bases, and 9 bases stayed unmatched. The V gene's germline CDR1 is KGHDR and CDR2 SFDVKD. In nucleotides, the CDR3 is TGTGCCACCAGTGCAACCCCGGGACAGGAGAATGAAAAACTGTTTTTT. As protein: CATSATPGQENEKLFF.

In this sample, this clone turned up once. The chain employs TRBV6-6 and TRBJ2-5; TRBD2 might be the D (5 bases). Trimming removed 5 bases at V and 5 bases at J, with 12 bases between. CDR1 is MNHNY, CDR2 SVGAGI, per germline (reference sequence). The CDR3 has 13 amino acids. CDR3 region: CASSAETGETQYF. The CDR3 DNA is TGTGCCAGCAGTGCGGAGACGGGGGAGACCCAGTACTTC.

The rearrangement links TRBV5-4 to TRBJ1-3; D is unclear. Trimming left V 3 bases short and J 2 bases short, with 15 bases between. CDR1 is SGHNT and CDR2 is YYREEE in the germline V gene (reference sequence). The CDR3 runs 16 residues. The CDR3 spells CASSSRLNPTGNTIYF. The CDR3 DNA follows: TGTGCCAGCAGCTCGCGGCTTAATCCGACTGGAAACACCATATATTTT.

The chain carries TRBV5-1 and TRBJ1-1, with TRBD1 as a possible D gene (6 bases). The V and J ends lost 0 bases and 3 bases respectively, with 9 bases between them. The CDR3 runs 14 residues. CDR1 is SGHRS, CDR2 YFSETQ, per germline. The CDR3 region has the DNA TGCGCCAGCAGCTTGGCCGAGGGGGACACTGAAGCTTTCTTT. Protein product: CASSLAEGDTEAFF. Variable domain in full (rest from reference TRBV5-1 and TRBJ1-1): KAGVTQTPRYLIKTRGQQVTLSCSPISGHRSVSWYQQTPGQGLQFLFEYFSETQRNKGNFPGRFSGRQFSNSRSEMNVSTLELGDSALYLCASSLAEGDTEAFFGQGTRLTVV.

Regarding this clone: Other DNA sequences within the sample encode an identical CDR3. The gene calls are TRBV12-3 or TRBV12-4 and TRBJ2-7; possible D gene TRBD1, 6 bases. V lost 5 bases and J lost 4, with 6 bases in between. The CDR3 is 11 residues long. The CDR3 loop is CASSTGYEQYF. The CDR3 DNA reads as TGTGCCAGCAGTACAGGGTACGAGCAGTACTTC.

Note on this clone: Other DNA sequences in this sample translate to the same CDR3. The chain employs TRBV5-1 and TRBJ2-3; 11 bases map to TRBD2. This CDR3 is 15 amino acids long. V was clipped by 4 bases and J by 4 bases; unmatched bases: 5. CDR1 is SGHRS, CDR2 YFSETQ, per germline. The CDR3 sequence is CASSPLAGGPDTQYF. The DNA for the CDR3 is TGCGCCAGCAGCCCGCTAGCGGGAGGCCCAGATACGCAGTATTTT.

The CDR3 nucleotides read TGTGCCAGCAGTTGGTCCAGGATGAACACTGAAGCTTTCTTT. It encodes CASSWSRMNTEAFF. The genes are TRBV27 and TRBJ1-1; D is unclear. V shed 4 bases and J shed 0 bases, with 9 bases lying between them. The germline CDR1 and CDR2 sequences are MNHEY and SMNVEV (reference sequence). There are 14 residues in the CDR3.

This clone has just one count. The rearrangement joins TRBV29-1 to TRBJ2-7, with 8 bases that match TRBD2. Trimming at V came to 8 bases and at J to 4 bases, leaving 19 bases not matched to a gene. The CDR3 spans 16 residues. CDR1 and CDR2 (germline): SQVTM, ANQGSEA. The CDR3: CSLRLATHLSGYEQYF. CDR3 coding DNA: TGCAGCCTCAGACTAGCGACACACCTCTCGGGGTACGAGCAGTACTTC.

The chain recombines TRBV14 with TRBJ2-1; TRBD2 matches 9 bases. The CDR3 sequence is 15 residues long. V lost 4 bases and J lost 7; bases outside the gene matches: 8. Germline assignment: CDR1 SGHDN and CDR2 FVKESK. The CDR3 is CASSLQREARNEQFF. The CDR3 bases are TGTGCCAGCAGCCTCCAGCGGGAGGCGAGGAATGAGCAGTTCTTC.

The chain is built from TRBV28 and TRBJ1-2; 7 bases map to TRBD1. The CDR3 totals 17 residues. Trimming cost V 7 bases and J 2 bases; bases outside gene matches: 16. Germline V CDR1 and CDR2: MDHEN, SYDVKM. Here the CDR3 DNA reads TGTGCCAGCACCCCCGGCCCCGGGACAGATATAAACTATGGCTACACCTTC. It is translated as CASTPGPGTDINYGYTF.

DNA for the CDR3: TGTGCCAGTAGTCCATACAGGGGTTTACCGACAGATACGCAGTATTTT. It translates to CASSPYRGLPTDTQYF. V and J are TRBV19 and TRBJ2-3; 7 bases are a match to TRBD1. This CDR3 has 16 amino acids. The V and J ends lost 5 bases and 3 bases, in that order; junction bases with no gene match: 11. Germline CDR1 reads LNHDA; CDR2 reads SQIVND (reference sequence).

The V call is TRBV27, the J call TRBJ2-1; 7 nucleotides line up with TRBD1. The CDR3 is made up of 13 amino acids. From germline, CDR1 is MNHEY and CDR2 SMNVEV (reference sequence). V was pared by 4 bases and J by 4 bases, with 1 base of the junction left unmatched. CDR3 in DNA: TGTGCCAGCAGTTGGACAGGATACAATGAGCAGTTCTTC. This translates into CASSWTGYNEQFF.

J is TRBJ2-5 and V is TRBV29-1; maybe TRBD1 (6 bases). V was cut by 6 bases and J by 5 bases, with 16 bases left in between. This CDR3 contains 13 residues. Germline CDR1 and CDR2: SQVTM and ANQGSEA. CDR3 sequence reads: CSVASGADETQYF. CDR3 nucleotides: TGCAGCGTAGCGTCAGGGGCAGACGAGACCCAGTACTTC.

The chain joins TRBV4-1 to TRBJ1-1; D may be TRBD1 (6 bases). Germline CDR1 reads MGHRA; CDR2 reads YSYEKL. The ends were cut back, 2 bases at V and 5 bases at J, with 12 bases in the middle. This CDR3 comprises 14 residues. CDR3 sequence (DNA): TGCGCCAGCAGCCAATCCGGGGGGCCAACTGAAGCTTTCTTT. Its translation is CASSQSGGPTEAFF.

V is TRBV7-2 and J is TRBJ1-4, with 8 nucleotides matching TRBD1. Per germline, CDR1 SGHTA and CDR2 FQGNSA. J was trimmed by 8 bases and V by 5 bases; bases with no gene match: 4. This CDR3 comprises 13 residues. The CDR3 spells CASSKRTGEKLFF. For the CDR3, the DNA is TGTGCCAGCAGCAAACGGACAGGGGAAAAACTGTTTTTT.

The chain is built from TRBV28 and TRBJ1-3; 7 bases line up with TRBD1. The germline V gene encodes CDR1 MDHEN and CDR2 SYDVKM. This CDR3 is built from 13 residues. V lost 6 bases to trimming and J lost 4 bases; unmatched junction nucleotides: 3. The CDR3 loop is CASRPGGGNTIYF. The CDR3 DNA reads TGTGCCAGCAGGCCAGGGGGAGGAAACACCATATATTTT.